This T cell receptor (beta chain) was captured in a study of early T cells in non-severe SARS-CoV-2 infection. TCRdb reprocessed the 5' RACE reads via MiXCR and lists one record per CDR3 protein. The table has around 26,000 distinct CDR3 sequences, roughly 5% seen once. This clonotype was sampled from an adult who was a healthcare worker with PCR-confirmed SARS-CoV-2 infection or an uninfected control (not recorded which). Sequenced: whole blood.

CDR3 residues: CASSVDSSFSYNEQFF. The CDR3 region has the DNA TGTGCCAGCAGCGTAGATTCTAGCTTCTCCTACAATGAGCAGTTCTTC. The chain links TRBV9 to TRBJ2-1; D perhaps matches TRBD2 (5 bases). The CDR3 covers 16 residues. The V gene's germline CDR1 is SGDLS and CDR2 YYNGEE. The V and J ends lost 0 bases and 0 bases respectively, with 10 bases between them. Full variable domain (remainder filled in from reference TRBV9 and TRBJ2-1): DSGVTQTPKHLITATGQRVTLRCSPRSGDLSVYWYQQSLDQGLQFLIQYYNGEERAKGNILERFSAQQFPDLHSELNLSSLELGDSALYFCASSVDSSFSYNEQFFGPGTRLTVL.